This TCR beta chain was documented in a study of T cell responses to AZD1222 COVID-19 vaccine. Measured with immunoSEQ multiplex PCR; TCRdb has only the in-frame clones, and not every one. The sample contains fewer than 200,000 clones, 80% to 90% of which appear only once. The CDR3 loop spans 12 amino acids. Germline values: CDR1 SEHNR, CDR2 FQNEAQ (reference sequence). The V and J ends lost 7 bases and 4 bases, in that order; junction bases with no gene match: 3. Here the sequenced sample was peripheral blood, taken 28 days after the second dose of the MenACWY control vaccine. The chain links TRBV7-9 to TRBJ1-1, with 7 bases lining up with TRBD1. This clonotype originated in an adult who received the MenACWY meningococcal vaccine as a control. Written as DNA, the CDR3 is TGTGCCAGCACCCGACAGGGCACTGAAGCTTTCTTT. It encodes CASTRQGTEAFF.